This T cell receptor (beta chain) was identified in a study of T cell responses to AZD1222 COVID-19 vaccine. The CDR3 loop spans 16 amino acids. CDR1 and CDR2 (germline): SGHRS, YFSETQ. Trimming took 4 bases from V and 4 from J, leaving 17 bases between them. Regarding this clone: Its antigen is as yet unknown.

The assay was immunoSEQ multiplex PCR, and TCRdb's table has in-frame clones only and misses some. The table lists around 120,000 clones, roughly 90% of them singletons. Study results and limitations: Close to half of spike-specific TCRs reportedly recognize unmutated variant regions. Donors were chiefly white British, with a greater number of females, and clonal diversity was perhaps underestimated.

V and J are TRBV5-1 and TRBJ1-4; D is unresolved. The sample in question was peripheral blood, obtained on day 0 of AZD1222 vaccination. The clonotype originates from an adult in good health. CDR3 sequence reads: CASSLAQDGLNEKLFF. The CDR3 DNA sequence: TGCGCCAGCAGCCTGGCCCAGGACGGTCTTAATGAAAAACTGTTTTTT.